This TCR beta chain emerged from a study of cytomegalovirus exposure and HLA in healthy donors. Study findings and constraints: It is likely that the observed cluster of highly shared sequence variants was a sequencing artifact.

When sampled, the donors appeared nominally healthy, though they likely had unrecorded immune exposures. Both 60 Vbeta primers and 13 Jbeta primers went into the PCR. The method was immunoSEQ multiplex PCR; TCRdb's version includes in-frame clones alone and lacks a portion of them. Of about 140,000 clones in the sample, 75% to 80% are singletons; the top ten hold almost 4%. Regarding this clone: What it binds is unknown.

The sequenced sample consisted of PBMCs. The clonotype comes from a man younger than 30 in good health and CMV-seronegative.

The CDR3 DNA reads TGCGCCAGCAGCCCGACGGGGACTTCAGGCGGGGAGCTGTTTTTT. This codes for CASSPTGTSGGELFF. The chain couples TRBV5-1 to TRBJ2-2; D might be TRBD2 (6 bases). Germline loops: CDR1 SGHRS, CDR2 YFSETQ. Trimming pared 4 bases from V and 7 bases from J, leaving 17 bases between. This CDR3 is built from 15 residues.